The clone carrying this TCR beta chain appeared a few times. The target antigen is unknown. The source of the sample is a study of CD8 T cells in ankylosing spondylitis. Trimming left V 0 bases short and J 6 bases short, with 9 bases between. The CDR3 loop spans 14 amino acids. Germline V gene data show CDR1 as SGHTA and CDR2 as FQGNSA. TCRdb ran MiXCR on the 5' RACE reads and lists one entry per CDR3 protein. The table includes some 800,000 distinct CDR3 sequences, 12% detected once. General observations from the study: One TCR beta motif, made up of several highly homologous variants, appeared characteristic of ankylosing spondylitis blood.

What was sequenced was blood, either unsorted or a sorted T cell fraction (not recorded which). The chain joins TRBV7-2 to TRBJ2-1; D possibly corresponds to TRBD2 (5 bases). The source of this sequence is a male donor with ankylosing spondylitis. The CDR3 DNA is TGTGCCAGCAGCTTAGCGATACTAGTCAATGAGCAGTTCTTC. The encoded protein is CASSLAILVNEQFF.